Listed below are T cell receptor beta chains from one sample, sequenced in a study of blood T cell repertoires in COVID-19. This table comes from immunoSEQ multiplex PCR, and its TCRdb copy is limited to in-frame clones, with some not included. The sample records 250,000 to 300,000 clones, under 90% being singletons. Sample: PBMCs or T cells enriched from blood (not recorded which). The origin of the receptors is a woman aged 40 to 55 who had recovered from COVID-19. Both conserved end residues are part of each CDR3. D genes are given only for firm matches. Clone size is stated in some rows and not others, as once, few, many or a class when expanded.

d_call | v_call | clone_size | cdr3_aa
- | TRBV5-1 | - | CASSLAPGGRGTEAFF
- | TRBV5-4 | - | CASSTQDSYEQYF
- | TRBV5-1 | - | CASSATGSSRETQYF
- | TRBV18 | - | CASSLHQGTDTQYF
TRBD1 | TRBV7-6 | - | CASSRQGAPADTQYF
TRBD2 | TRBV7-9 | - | CASSPAREEETQYF
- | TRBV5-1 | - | CASSLEQGRNEQFF
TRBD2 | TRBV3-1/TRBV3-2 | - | CASSASGTSGTEQYF
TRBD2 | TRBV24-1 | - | CATTLAGGPRIRDEQFF
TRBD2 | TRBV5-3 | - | CARSRLGLGRIEQFF
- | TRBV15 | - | CATSVPGVMYEQYF
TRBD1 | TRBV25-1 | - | CAIEGDRPNAEAFF
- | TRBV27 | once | CASSLFHSNQPQHF
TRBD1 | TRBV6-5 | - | CASSMTGMNTEAFF
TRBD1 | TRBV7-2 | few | CASSAPGQGLGGGYTF
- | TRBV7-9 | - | CASSFRATGDEQFF
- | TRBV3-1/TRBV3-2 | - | CASSQGGGGRQYF
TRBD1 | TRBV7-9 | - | CASSLNTGGDLPQHF
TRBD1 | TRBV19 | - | CASRATGDANQPQHF
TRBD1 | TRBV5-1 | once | CASSLGGTGVYEQYF
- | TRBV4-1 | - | CASRAGALFLDTQYF
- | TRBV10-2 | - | CASSDTQGQPQHF
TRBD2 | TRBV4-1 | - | CASSQEGLAGYNEQFF
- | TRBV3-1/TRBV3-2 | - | CASSSHGGLNGYTF
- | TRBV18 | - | CASSPLAGSSGYNEQFF
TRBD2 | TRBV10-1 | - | CASSSHKRGRTNNEQFF
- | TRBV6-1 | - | CASSEGTAGYTF
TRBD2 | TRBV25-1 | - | CASSESSGADTQYF
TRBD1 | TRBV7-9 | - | CASSPGQGFEDTQYF
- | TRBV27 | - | CASTLRTPGHQGNQPQHF
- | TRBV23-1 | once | CASQLRDNQETQYF
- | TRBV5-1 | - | CASSPGPGSNQPQHF
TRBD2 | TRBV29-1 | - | CSVEGGAGVRADTQYF
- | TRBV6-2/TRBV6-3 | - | CASSSKNTEAFF
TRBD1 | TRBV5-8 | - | CASSFGQGDFF
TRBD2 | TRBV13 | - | CASSLKRERYEQYF
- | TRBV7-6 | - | CASSLLGGRADNSPLHF
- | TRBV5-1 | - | CASSLGTGSSGNTIYF
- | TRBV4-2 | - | CASSQDLQGAQDTQYF
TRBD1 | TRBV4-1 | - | CASSLVGTGPNEQYF
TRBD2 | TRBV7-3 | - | CASSPTSGQETQYF
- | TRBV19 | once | CASDRGGETEAFF
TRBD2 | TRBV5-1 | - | CASSLALAGGETQYF
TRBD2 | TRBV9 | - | CASSVGGNYNEQFF
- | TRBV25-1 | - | CASSPSQGSTDTQYF